The T cell receptor beta chain described here comes from a study of OX40 agonist ivuxolimab in advanced cancers. Method: immunoSEQ multiplex PCR; TCRdb's copy keeps in-frame clones and lacks some. The sample yields 80,000 or so clones, roughly 84% seen once. The V and J ends lost 4 bases and 3 bases respectively, with 12 bases between them. Germline V gene sequence: CDR1 GTSNPN, CDR2 SVGIG (reference sequence). This CDR3 is 13 amino acids long. The chain couples TRBV30 to TRBJ1-2; possibly TRBD1 for D (6 bases). The specimen was CD4+ or CD8+ T cells sorted from blood, collected in a trial of the OX40 agonist ivuxolimab. The TCR comes from an adult with an advanced solid tumor such as melanoma, head and neck, liver or kidney cancer. The CDR3 sequence: CAWTYTGHYGYTF. The CDR3 nucleotides read TGTGCCTGGACTTACACAGGGCACTATGGCTACACCTTC.